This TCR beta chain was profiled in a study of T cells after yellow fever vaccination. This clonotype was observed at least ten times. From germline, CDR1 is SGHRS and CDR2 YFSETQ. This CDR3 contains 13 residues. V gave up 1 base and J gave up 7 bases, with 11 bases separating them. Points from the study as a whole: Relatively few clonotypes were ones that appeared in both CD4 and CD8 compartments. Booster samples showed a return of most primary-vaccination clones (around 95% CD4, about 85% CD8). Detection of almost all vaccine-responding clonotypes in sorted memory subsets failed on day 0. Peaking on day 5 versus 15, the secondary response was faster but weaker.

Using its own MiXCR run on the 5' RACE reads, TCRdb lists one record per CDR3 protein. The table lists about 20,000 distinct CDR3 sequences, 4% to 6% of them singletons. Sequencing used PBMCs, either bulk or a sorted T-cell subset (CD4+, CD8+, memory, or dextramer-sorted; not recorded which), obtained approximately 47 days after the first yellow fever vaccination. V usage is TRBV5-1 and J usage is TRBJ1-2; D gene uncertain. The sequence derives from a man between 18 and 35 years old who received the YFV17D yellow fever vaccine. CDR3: CASSLLSASGYTF. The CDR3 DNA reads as TGCGCCAGCAGCTTGTTATCCGCTAGTGGCTACACCTTC. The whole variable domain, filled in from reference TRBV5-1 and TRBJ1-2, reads KAGVTQTPRYLIKTRGQQVTLSCSPISGHRSVSWYQQTPGQGLQFLFEYFSETQRNKGNFPGRFSGRQFSNSRSEMNVSTLELGDSALYLCASSLLSASGYTFGSGTRLTVV.